One and the same sample provided the 10 T cell receptor beta chains below, sequenced in a study of regulatory T cells in long-lasting Graves disease (dated by TCRdb to about 2021). The time point label corresponds to: newly diagnosed GD, antithyroid drugs for less than 3 months. For both TCR sequencing and RNA sequencing, RNA was extracted from PBMCs in TRIzol. Library preparation used multiplex PCR. Sequencing relied on an Illumina HiSeq 4000. TCR beta libraries were built with iRepertoire HTBI primers and Arm-PCR amplification of CDR3 regions. TCRdb reworked the public reads: Q25 trimming with fastp, MiXCR clone assembly, productive beta chains retained. One record per CDR3 amino acid sequence lists the most common genes and DNA. The sample has 500,000 or so distinct CDR3 sequences on record, about 17% of them singletons. The top ten hold roughly an eighth of the sample. These data were also reused for a study on T cells in Graves' hyperthyroidism and ophthalmopathy.

Sample: peripheral blood mononuclear cells (PBMCs), taken at new diagnosis, from a patient treated with antithyroid drugs. Receptors originate from a man in his forties with Graves disease. Donor details come from another sample of the same person, matched by shared clones.

In regard to this clonotype: A much larger clone differs by one base, so this may be a read error. The chain has TRBV27 and TRBJ2-7, with TRBD2 matching 10 bases. The germline gives CDR1 MNHEY, CDR2 SMNVEV (reference sequence). This CDR3 comprises 15 residues. The ends lost 3 bases at V and 7 bases at J; junction bases unmatched: 9. As DNA, the CDR3 is TGTGCCAGCAGTTTCCTAGCGGGAGTAGGGTATGAGCAGTACTTC. Its translation: CASSFLAGVGYEQYF.

The chain uses TRBV7-6 and TRBJ2-7; 7 bases are shared with TRBD2. This CDR3 comprises 15 residues. The germline V gene has CDR1 SGHVS and CDR2 FNYEAQ. The ends lost 1 base at V and 0 bases at J; junction bases unmatched: 3. The CDR3 loop is CASSLELATSYEQYF. In nucleotides, the CDR3 is TGTGCCAGCAGCTTAGAACTAGCGACCTCCTACGAGCAGTACTTC.

The rearrangement joins TRBV6-1 to TRBJ2-3, with 12 nucleotides matching TRBD2. V lost 9 bases and J lost 8; bases outside the gene matches: 9. The CDR3 extends over 14 amino acids. From germline, CDR1 is MNHNS and CDR2 SASEGT. This CDR3 reads CASWTSGKLGTQYF. The CDR3 DNA is TGTGCCAGTTGGACTAGCGGGAAATTGGGTACGCAGTATTTT.

There are a few counts of this clonotype. The chain combines TRBV30 with TRBJ2-1, with D perhaps TRBD2 (5 bases). This CDR3 comprises 12 residues. Per germline, CDR1 GTSNPN and CDR2 SVGIG (reference sequence). Between the trimmed V and J ends, which lost 5 bases and 4 bases, there was a span of 9 bases. CDR3 sequence (DNA): TGTGCCTGGGGAGGTCCATACAATGAGCAGTTCTTC. Its protein is CAWGGPYNEQFF.

This clonotype was observed many times. DNA of the CDR3: TGTGCCACCAGTGATCCGTCTATGAGCGAGGCCCCTCCCGAGACGCAGTATTTT. Amino acid sequence: CATSDPSMSEAPPETQYF. The chain recombines TRBV24-1 with TRBJ2-3; no definite D call. CDR1 is KGHDR and CDR2 is SFDVKD in the germline V gene. The CDR3 loop spans 18 amino acids. V lost 3 bases and J lost 9, with 27 bases in between.

This clonotype was picked up many times. The gene calls are TRBV24-1 and TRBJ2-2; the match to TRBD2 covers 7 bases. Germline V gives CDR1 KGHDR, CDR2 SFDVKD. The CDR3 has 16 amino acids. Unmatched junction bases numbered 9, after V lost 5 bases and J lost 4 bases. The CDR3 region is CATSASSGGRTGELFF. As DNA, the CDR3 is TGTGCCACCAGTGCATCTAGCGGAGGTCGCACCGGGGAGCTGTTTTTT.

This clonotype was observed a few times. The chain uses TRBV6-1 and TRBJ2-2; perhaps TRBD2 as D (5 bases). Germline lookup yields CDR1 MNHNS and CDR2 SASEGT. The CDR3 covers 18 residues. Trimming took 9 bases from V and 0 from J, leaving 23 bases between them. For the CDR3, the DNA is TGTGCCAGTGCAGCCCCGGGCGGGCTGCCCTCGAACACCGGGGAGCTGTTTTTT. Translating gives CASAAPGGLPSNTGELFF.

This clonotype showed up just a few times. The genes are TRBV28 and TRBJ2-2, with 9 bases lining up with TRBD2. Germline loops: CDR1 MDHEN, CDR2 SYDVKM. The CDR3 sequence is 15 residues long. The V gene end was trimmed by 8 bases and the J gene end by 4 bases; junction bases not matched to a gene: 8. CDR3 sequence reads: CASSLSGRGTGELFF. DNA for the CDR3: TGTGCCAGCTCACTTAGCGGGAGAGGCACCGGGGAGCTGTTTTTT.

Only a few counts were recorded for this clonotype. The chain uses TRBV10-1 and TRBJ2-2, with D possibly being TRBD1 (6 bases). The CDR3 covers 14 residues. Per germline, CDR1 WNHNN and CDR2 SYGVQD (reference sequence). The V and J ends lost 7 bases and 6 bases respectively, with 15 bases between them. CDR3 amino acids: CASTNTGNAGELFF. The CDR3 DNA sequence: TGCGCCAGCACCAACACAGGGAATGCCGGGGAGCTGTTTTTT.

This clonotype was detected only a few times. V gene TRBV12-3 or TRBV12-4 combines with J gene TRBJ1-5; D call uncertain. This CDR3 spans 14 amino acids. Between the trimmed V and J ends, which lost 5 bases and 2 bases, there was a span of 10 bases. CDR3 loop: CASSERRRNQPQHF. CDR3 nucleotides: TGTGCCAGCAGTGAGAGACGACGCAATCAGCCCCAGCATTTT.